Presented here are 10 T cell receptor beta chains from one specimen sequenced in a study of Graves' ophthalmopathy and Graves' hyperthyroidism. Using RNA transcripts, the TCR beta CDR3 regions were amplified. RT-PCR was first run with HTBI primers, then multiplex PCR in a second round. TCRdb ran MiXCR on the multiplex PCR reads and lists one entry per CDR3 protein. The table shows 900,000 to 1,200,000 distinct CDR3 sequences, with less than 45% occurring only once. Sequencing was carried out using peripheral blood or thyroid tissue (not recorded which). The receptors derive from an adult man with Graves' hyperthyroidism.

As concerns this clonotype: A junction boundary mismatches the germline segment, possibly from a read error. The gene calls are TRBV11-2 and TRBJ2-2; 8 bases align to TRBD1. The germline CDR1 and CDR2 sequences are SGHAT and FQNNGV. This CDR3 is built from 15 residues. CDR3 nucleotide sequence: TGTGCCAGCAGAAACCAGGGGGCGCGCACCGGGGAGCTGTTTTTC. The encoded protein is CASRNQGARTGELFF.

This clonotype was recorded many times. The V gene is TRBV2, the J gene TRBJ1-4; D remains ambiguous. The CDR3 contains 14 residues. CDR1 and CDR2 (germline): SNHLY, FYNNEI. Trimming took 6 bases from V and 4 from J, leaving 12 bases between them. CDR3 in DNA: TGTGCCAGCAGAGGGCGGGAGGGTAATGAAAAACTGTTTTTT. Translation gives CASRGREGNEKLFF.

The rearrangement uses TRBV7-9 and TRBJ2-5, with D unresolved. The CDR3 has 13 amino acids. The V gene's germline CDR1 is SEHNR and CDR2 FQNEAQ (reference sequence). V shed 5 bases and J shed 5 bases, with 12 bases lying between them. This CDR3 reads CASSLSTRETQYF. In DNA, the CDR3 is TGTGCCAGCAGCCTTTCCACCCGGGAGACCCAGTACTTC.

This clonotype was counted between two and nine times. A junction end diverges from the germline sequence, so it may reflect a read error. The chain carries TRBV24-1 and TRBJ2-7; D is uncertain. Germline loops: CDR1 KGHDR, CDR2 SFDVKD. The CDR3 has 13 residues. The CDR3 bases are TGTGCCACCAGTGATTCTAACTCCTACGAGCAGTGCTTC. Translation: CATSDSNSYEQCF.

This clonotype has a handful of counts. This sequence joins TRBV25-1 and TRBJ1-6; D is undetermined. V lost 2 bases and J 5 bases, leaving 4 bases between the germline ends. In germline, CDR1 is MGHDK, CDR2 SYGVNS. The CDR3 contains 13 residues. CDR3 protein: CASSEAHNSPLHF. CDR3 nucleotide sequence: TGTGCCAGCAGTGAAGCCCATAATTCACCCCTCCACTTT.

V is TRBV6-4 and J is TRBJ1-1; D ambiguous. The CDR3 has 13 amino acids. The V gene lost 6 bases and the J gene lost 1 base, with 9 bases spanning the gap. CDR1 and CDR2 from the germline V gene are MRHNA and SNTAGT. The CDR3 DNA reads as TGTGCCAGCAGCCGCTTCGAGAACACTGAAGCTTTCTTT. Translation gives CASSRFENTEAFF.

The gene calls are TRBV20-1 and TRBJ2-2; D may be TRBD1 (5 bases). The V gene's germline CDR1 is DFQATT and CDR2 SNEGSKA (reference sequence). The CDR3 runs to 13 residues. Trimming stripped 6 bases from V and 7 bases from J, with 15 bases between. CDR3 in DNA: TGCAGTGCCTGGGGCAGGGTCGTCGGGGAGCTGTTTTTT. It translates to CSAWGRVVGELFF.

The chain combines TRBV7-2 with TRBJ2-7, with TRBD2 matching 9 bases. Germline trimming cut 4 bases from V and 5 bases from J; bases unmatched to any gene: 6. Germline V lookup: CDR1 SGHTA, CDR2 FQGNSA. CDR3 length equals 14 residues. CDR3 DNA sequence: TGTGCCAGCAGCTCCCTCGGGACTAGCAACGAGCAGTACTTC. Translated, it gives CASSSLGTSNEQYF.

This clonotype was recorded only once. The chain couples TRBV7-2 to TRBJ2-7, with TRBD2 as a possible D gene (5 bases). The germline CDR1 and CDR2 sequences are SGHTA and FQGNSA. The CDR3 contains 15 residues. Trimming took off 1 base at V and 2 bases at J, with 12 bases between the two ends. CDR3 nucleotide sequence: TGTGCCAGCAGCTTAGGGTCGACTAACCCCTACGAGCAGTACTTC. Translated: CASSLGSTNPYEQYF.

Many counts were recorded for this clonotype. The CDR3 bases are TGTGCCAGCACCTCCCGGGACGGGGCCCGCGGGGAGCTGTTTTTT. Its translation is CASTSRDGARGELFF. The rearrangement joins TRBV7-8 to TRBJ2-2, with D possibly being TRBD1 or TRBD2 (5 bases each). This CDR3 region has 15 residues. Germline V gene sequence: CDR1 SGHVS, CDR2 FQNEAQ. Between the trimmed V and J ends, which lost 7 bases and 7 bases, there was a span of 19 bases.